This T cell receptor (beta chain) originates from a study of T-cell memory formation after mild COVID-19. Whole-study findings and limits: For second-wave clones that peaked at day 37, SARS-CoV-2 specificity went unverified.

The CDR3 length is 16 residues. Germline V gene data show CDR1 as LGHNA and CDR2 as YSLEER. The V end was cut by 1 base, the J end by 3 bases, with 13 bases between. This clonotype was picked up many times. Its antigen is not identified. TCR alpha and TCR beta cDNA libraries carrying sample barcodes and UMIs were produced by 5'RACE using constant-segment primers. TCRdb processed the 5' RACE reads anew with MiXCR; each CDR3 protein has one entry. Among 250,000 to 350,000 distinct CDR3 sequences listed, over 11% were seen once. The clonotype was recovered from a man in his late teens or twenties who had mild COVID-19 (a few samples of this study predate the infection). Cell type and time point are not known. Sequenced sample: PBMCs or a T cell subset sorted from them (not recorded which). V usage is TRBV4-3 and J usage is TRBJ1-5; D gene ambiguous. The chain's CDR3 is CASSQVWGKTNQPQHF. CDR3 nucleotides: TGCGCCAGCAGCCAAGTGTGGGGAAAGACCAATCAGCCCCAGCATTTT.